This T cell receptor beta chain is drawn from a study of CD8 T cells in Susac syndrome. The sequenced target, TCR beta, came from blood CD8+ and CD4+ T cells. TEMRA cells were FACS-enriched, while CD8+ and CD4+ T cells were negatively isolated. With random hexamers, reverse transcription was performed on about 0.5 to 1 ug of RNA. An immunoSEQ multiplex PCR amplified TCR beta CDR3 over 54 Vbeta and 13 Jbeta. A single record per CDR3 protein comes from TCRdb applying MiXCR to the immunoSEQ multiplex PCR reads. Here the sample spans 300,000 or so distinct CDR3 sequences, 92% being singletons. Study conclusions and caveats: An acknowledgment was made by the study that its TCR sequencing and HLA analysis involved relatively few individuals.

On this clonotype: Its antigen is undetermined.

The TCR comes from a human donor with multiple sclerosis. Material for sequencing was CD4+ T cells from PBMCs.

The CDR3 bases are TGTGCCAGCAGTTTCTCGGGGGGCACGGGTTCACCCCTCCACTTT. Residues: CASSFSGGTGSPLHF. The chain couples TRBV12-3 or TRBV12-4 to TRBJ1-6; maybe TRBD1 (6 bases). Trimming stripped 3 bases from V and 9 bases from J, with 15 bases between. The length of the CDR3 is 15 residues.